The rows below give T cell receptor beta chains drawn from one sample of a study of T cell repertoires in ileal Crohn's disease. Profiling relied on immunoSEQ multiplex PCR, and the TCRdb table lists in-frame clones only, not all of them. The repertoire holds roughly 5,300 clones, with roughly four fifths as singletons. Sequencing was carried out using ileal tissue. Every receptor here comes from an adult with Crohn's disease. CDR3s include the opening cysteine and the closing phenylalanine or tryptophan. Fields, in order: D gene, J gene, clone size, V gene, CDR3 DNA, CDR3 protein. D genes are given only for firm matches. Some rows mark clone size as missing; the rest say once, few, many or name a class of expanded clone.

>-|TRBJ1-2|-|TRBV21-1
TGTGCCACCTGGGACAGGGGCCCCCTTCGGGACACCTTC
CATWDRGPLRDTF
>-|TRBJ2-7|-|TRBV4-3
TGCGCCAGCAGCAAAACACAGGGTAACTACGAGCAGTACTTC
CASSKTQGNYEQYF
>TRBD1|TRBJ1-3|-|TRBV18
TGTGCCAGCTCAACAGGGGCTGGAAACACCATATATTTT
CASSTGAGNTIYF
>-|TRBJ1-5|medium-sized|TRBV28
TGTGCCAGCAGGGGGGGGGCAGGGGTTCAGCCCCAGCATTTT
CASRGGAGVQPQHF
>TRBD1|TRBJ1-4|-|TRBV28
TGTGCCAGCAGTCCAACCGGGACAGGGGGCTCTAATGAAAAACTGTTTTTT
CASSPTGTGGSNEKLFF
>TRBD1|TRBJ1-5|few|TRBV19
TGTGCCAGTAGAGACAGGGCTGCACGCAATCAGCCCCAGCATTTT
CASRDRAARNQPQHF
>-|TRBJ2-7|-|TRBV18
TGTGCCAGCTCACCGACCAGGGGGGGCGAGCAGTACTTC
CASSPTRGGEQYF
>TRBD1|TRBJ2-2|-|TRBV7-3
TGTGCCAGCAGCGTATACCGGGACAGGGTTTCAAGCGGGGAGCTGTTTTTT
CASSVYRDRVSSGELFF
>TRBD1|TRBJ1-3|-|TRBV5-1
TGCGCCAGCAGCTTGCCAGGGGGCACCTCTGGAAACACCATATATTTT
CASSLPGGTSGNTIYF
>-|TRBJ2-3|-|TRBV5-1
TGCGCCAGCAGCTTGAGCCAGGGGGGAGATACGCAGTATTTT
CASSLSQGGDTQYF
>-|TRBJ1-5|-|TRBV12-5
TGTGCTAGTGGTTTCGGGGCCCATGAGACCCAGCATTTT
CASGFGAHETQHF
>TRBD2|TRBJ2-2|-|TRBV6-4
TGTGCCAGCAGTGACCCCATAGCGGGAGACACCGGGGAGCTGTTTTTT
CASSDPIAGDTGELFF
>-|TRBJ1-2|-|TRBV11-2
TGTGCCAGCAGCTTAGGACTAGGGGCGCGGTATGGCTACACCTTC
CASSLGLGARYGYTF
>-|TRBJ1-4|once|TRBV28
TGTGCCAGCAGTTTAGAGCAAAAACTGTTTTTT
CASSLEQKLFF
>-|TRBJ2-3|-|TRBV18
TGTGCCAGCTCACCAGGAGGAAGCGGGAGCACAGATACGCAGTATTTT
CASSPGGSGSTDTQYF
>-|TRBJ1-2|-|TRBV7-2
TGTGCCAGCAGCGCAGAGGGAAGGGGGTTAGGTGGCTACACCTTC
CASSAEGRGLGGYTF
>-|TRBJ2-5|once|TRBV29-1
TGCAGCGTTGAAGGGGGGCTGGAGACCCAGTACTTC
CSVEGGLETQYF
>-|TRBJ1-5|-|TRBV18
TGTGCCAGCTCACCAATAGGGGGTCGCAATCAGCCCCAGCATTTT
CASSPIGGRNQPQHF
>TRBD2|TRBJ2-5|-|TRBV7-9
TGTGCCAGCAGCTTTTCAAGGGCGGGAGACGGGACCCAGTACTTC
CASSFSRAGDGTQYF
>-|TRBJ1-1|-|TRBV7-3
TGTGCCAGCAGCCAAGGCGTGGAGGGGAACACTGAAGCTTTCTTT
CASSQGVEGNTEAFF
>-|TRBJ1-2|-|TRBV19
TGTGCCAGTAGTATTATCGGGACTACTGGCTACACCTTC
CASSIIGTTGYTF
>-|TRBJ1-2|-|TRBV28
TGTGCCAGCAGTTTACGACTGATCTATGGCTACACCTTC
CASSLRLIYGYTF
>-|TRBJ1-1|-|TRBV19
TGTGCCAGTAGAAAATTGAACACTGAAGCTTTCTTT
CASRKLNTEAFF
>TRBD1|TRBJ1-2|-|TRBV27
TGTGCCAGCAGCCGGGGGACAGGAGTGCACTATGGCTACACCTTC
CASSRGTGVHYGYTF
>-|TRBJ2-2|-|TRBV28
TGTGCCAGCAGCCCCGGGGACACAAACACCGGGGAGCTGTTTTTT
CASSPGDTNTGELFF
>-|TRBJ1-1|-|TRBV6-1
TGTGCCAGCAGTTATGGGGAAGAAGCTTTCTTT
CASSYGEEAFF
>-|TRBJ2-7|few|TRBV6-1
TGTGCCAGCAGGCCGTTGACTACCTACGAGCAGTACTTC
CASRPLTTYEQYF
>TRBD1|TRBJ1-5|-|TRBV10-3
TGTGCCATCAGGCAGACAGGGGATAGCAATCAGCCCCAGCATTTT
CAIRQTGDSNQPQHF
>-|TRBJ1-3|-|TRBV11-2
TGTGCCAGCAGCTTAGTACAGGGCCACACCATATATTTT
CASSLVQGHTIYF
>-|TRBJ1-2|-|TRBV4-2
TGTGCCAGCAACCAAGGACCGGGGAACTATGGCTACACCTTC
CASNQGPGNYGYTF
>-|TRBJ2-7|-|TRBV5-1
TGCGCCAGCAGCTTGGCGGTGGGTAAGGGAATCTACGAGCAGTACTTC
CASSLAVGKGIYEQYF
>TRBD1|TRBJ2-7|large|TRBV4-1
TGCGCCAGCAGCCCCCGACAGGGTGGGCACGAGCAGTACTTC
CASSPRQGGHEQYF
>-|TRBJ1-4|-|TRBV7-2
TGTGCCAGCAGCTCCCCCGAAACTAATGAAAAACTGTTTTTT
CASSSPETNEKLFF
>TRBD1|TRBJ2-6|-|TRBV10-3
TGTGCCATCAGAAGTTCCGGGACAGGGTCTTCTGGGGCCAACGTCCTGACTTTC
CAIRSSGTGSSGANVLTF
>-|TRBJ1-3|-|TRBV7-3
TGTGCCAGCAGCCCCGGCGGCATTGGGCGGTCAGGAAACACCATATATTTT
CASSPGGIGRSGNTIYF
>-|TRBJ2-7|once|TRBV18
TGTGCCAGCTCACCAAAGGACAACGAGCAGTACTTC
CASSPKDNEQYF
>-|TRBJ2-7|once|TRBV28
TGTGCCAGCAGATCTGACAGGTTCTCCTACGAGCAGTACTTC
CASRSDRFSYEQYF
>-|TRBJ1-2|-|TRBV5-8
TGTGCCAGCAGTTTGGACGCAGTCTATGGCTACACCTTC
CASSLDAVYGYTF
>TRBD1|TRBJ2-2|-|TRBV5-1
TGCGCCAGCAGCAAACCGGGACAGGGATTTTACACCGGGGAGCTGTTTTTT
CASSKPGQGFYTGELFF
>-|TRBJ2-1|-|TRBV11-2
TGTGCCAGCAGCTTAGATCGCCCTGAGCAGTTCTTC
CASSLDRPEQFF
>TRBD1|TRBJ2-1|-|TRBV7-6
TGTGCCAGCAGCTTAGGGAGGGACAGGGGTAGGAATGAGCAGTTCTTC
CASSLGRDRGRNEQFF
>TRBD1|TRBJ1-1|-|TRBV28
TGTGCCAGCAGTTCGACAGGGGCGGGAACTGAAGCTTTCTTT
CASSSTGAGTEAFF
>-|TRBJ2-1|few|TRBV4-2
TGTGCCAGCAGCCACCCCTTGGGGGACAAACACAATGAGCAGTTCTTC
CASSHPLGDKHNEQFF
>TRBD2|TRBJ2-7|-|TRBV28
TGTGCCAGCAGTTCTCGTAGTAAGCGGGACTCCTACGAGCAGTACTTC
CASSSRSKRDSYEQYF
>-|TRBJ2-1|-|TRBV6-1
TGTGCCAGCAGTGAATCGCCGCGTTCGACCTACAATGAGCAGTTCTTC
CASSESPRSTYNEQFF